This T cell receptor beta chain was sequenced during a study of T cells in Graves' hyperthyroidism and ophthalmopathy (dated by TCRdb to about 2019). For the study in its entirety: To identify distinguishing TCR V-J signatures, a discovery cohort of some 99 patients was used, comprising 43 with Graves' ophthalmopathy and some 60 with stable Graves' hyperthyroidism. In several Graves' hyperthyroidism patients, the study also compared T-cell repertoires from thyroid tissue with T-cell repertoires from blood. The paper describes TCR Vbeta CDR3 sequencing of about 140 peripheral blood samples, made up of around 41 ophthalmopathy patients, approximately 76 hyperthyroidism patients and 17 progressor patients. The approximately 98 discovery patients were randomly divided into training and test sets at a 7:3 ratio. An independent validation cohort of some 18 hyperthyroidism patients and some 15 patients who later progressed to ophthalmopathy tested prospective prediction of ophthalmopathy. After blood sampling, hyperthyroidism patients were treated with methimazole at a starting dose of 30 mg daily, and ophthalmopathy patients were treated with high-dose intravenous methylprednisolone. The paper as a whole reports these results and caveats: Most expanded thyroid clonotypes (frequency above 0.001) were also found in blood, which suggests that blood repertoires may mirror thyroid immune responses. Sample size was not statistically predetermined, and investigators were not blinded to group allocation. In validation, the model predicted progression to ophthalmopathy a median of roughly 6.5 months before onset, with 65% to 71% sensitivity and just under 75% specificity. A model built on a 13 V-J signature distinguished ophthalmopathy from stable hyperthyroidism, reaching over 85% sensitivity and around 81% specificity in cross-validation and 80%/75% in testing.

This clonotype was recorded at least ten times. Its antigen has not been determined. No much larger clonotype is one base removed from it; base qualities were not supplied. Its CDR3 holds 12 amino acids, cysteine through phenylalanine. Only CDR3 DNA is held: 36 bases, read in frame from base 1. V gives up 5 bases and J gives up 7 bases, and the segment between their germline ends measures 14 bases. CDR1 and CDR2 are read off the germline V gene as SQVTM and ANQGSEA. Exclusion was applied to patients with uncontrolled infections, other autoimmune diseases, pregnancy or lactation. Diagnoses were established on the basis of clinical symptoms, serum thyroxine and TRAb, thyroid ultrasound, and orbital computed tomography. Total RNA was extracted with Trizol reagent, and quality was checked on an Agilent 2100 Bioanalyzer. The TCR beta CDR3 regions were amplified from RNA transcripts. The first round of RT-PCR for the TCR CDR3 was performed with the HTBI primer set and the Qiagen OneStep RT-PCR kit. A second multiplex PCR round built the libraries, followed by size selection and purification. Libraries were sequenced paired-end with 100 bp reads on an Illumina HiSeq2000. In the paper's pipeline: SOAPnuke was used to process the raw data, with reads discarded if the reads contained adapters or uncalled bases, had a mean Phred below 15, or lacked an exact constant-primer or identifier match. COPE v1.2.5 was used to merge high-quality paired reads, and clonotypes were defined as unique nucleotide sequences. MiTCR v1.1 was used to align clonotypes to the IMGT TRBV, TRBD and TRBJ reference segments. Analysis was restricted to V-J combinations with a frequency above 0.0001, which covered 99.2% of repertoires. A TCS score was defined as the ratio of F50 (clonal expansion) to E x V (chaos), with BLOSUM62-based TCRdist applied between CDR3 peptides within each V-J. Welch's t-statistics and random forest reduced fewer than 550 V-J features to 10 to 15, which were used in a naive Bayes classifier (R e1071). Thyroid-blood repertoire similarity was quantified with the Morisita-Horn index. Clones were called with MiXCR by TCRdb after fastp trimmed the public reads at Q25, and only in-frame beta chains were retained. Every entry covers one CDR3 protein and lists the most common genes and DNA from its rows. TCRdb, not the authors, supplied the V and J calls. The sample includes a few hundred thousand distinct CDR3 sequences, with around 43% observed a single time. The leading ten clones occupy 44% of the sample.

The specimen sequenced was peripheral blood or thyroid tissue (not recorded which). The TCR originated in an adult woman with Graves' disease, either hyperthyroidism or ophthalmopathy (not recorded which). The rearranged segments are TRBV29-1 and TRBJ1-1, with the identity of the D gene unclear. CDR3 loop: CSVKVGFGEAFF. In nucleotide form, the sequence is TGCAGCGTTAAAGTAGGGTTTGGTGAAGCTTTCTTT.